Listed below are T cell receptor beta chains from one sample, sequenced in a study of T-cell memory formation after mild COVID-19. MiXCR, run by TCRdb on the 5' RACE reads, gives a single entry per CDR3 protein. Of about 15,000 distinct CDR3 sequences listed, roughly 20% are singletons. Sequenced material: PBMCs or a T cell subset sorted from them (not recorded which). These receptors were taken from an adult woman who had mild COVID-19 (a few samples of this study predate the infection). Cell type and time point are not known. CDR3s include the opening cysteine and the closing phenylalanine or tryptophan. The D gene is left open where the match is weak. Only some rows state a clone size, as once, few, many or a class for expanded clones.

cdr3_length	v_call	d_call	j_call	clone_size	cdr3_nt	cdr3_aa
13	TRBV4-2	NA	TRBJ2-3	many	TGTGCCAGCCGCGACGAGGGGTTGGGTACGCAGTATTTT	CASRDEGLGTQYF
13	TRBV24-1	NA	TRBJ1-1	medium-sized	TGTGCCACCGGGACGGGGAAGGGGACTGAAGCTTTCTTT	CATGTGKGTEAFF
15	TRBV7-6	NA	TRBJ2-7	medium-sized	TGTGCCAGCAGCTTAGAGCCGCGGGTATCCTACGAGCAGTACTTC	CASSLEPRVSYEQYF
14	TRBV6-2/TRBV6-3	TRBD1	TRBJ2-5	many	TGTGCCAGCAGAGAGACAGGGCGGCAAGAGACCCAGTACTTC	CASRETGRQETQYF
14	TRBV27	TRBD1	TRBJ2-7	many	TGTGCCAGCAGTCGCGCGGACAGGTTATACGAGCAGTACTTC	CASSRADRLYEQYF
15	TRBV5-6	NA	TRBJ1-5	many	TGTGCCAGCAGCTTCTGGCGGTATAGCAATCAGCCCCAGCATTTT	CASSFWRYSNQPQHF
13	TRBV29-1	TRBD1	TRBJ2-7	many	TGCAGCGTTGCCCTGGACAGGGCTTACGAGCAGTACTTC	CSVALDRAYEQYF
18	TRBV5-5	NA	TRBJ2-2	many	TGTGCCAGCAGCTTGCGGGCGACCTTGAGGGTCGACACCGGGGAGCTGTTTTTT	CASSLRATLRVDTGELFF
14	TRBV7-9	NA	TRBJ1-1	many	TGTGCCAGCAGCGTAGAGGACAGAGGCACTGAAGCTTTCTTT	CASSVEDRGTEAFF
13	TRBV2	NA	TRBJ1-6	many	TGTGCCAGCCTGGGGGGGCTTAATTCACCCCTCCACTTT	CASLGGLNSPLHF
13	TRBV6-5	NA	TRBJ2-7	many	TGTGCCAGCAGCCCCGGGACTCCCTACGAGCAGTACTTC	CASSPGTPYEQYF
21	TRBV9	NA	TRBJ2-1	many	TGTGCCAGCAGCGTAGTCCCCCTGGTTCCCAGTTCGGTCGGAGCCTACAATGAGCAGTTCTTC	CASSVVPLVPSSVGAYNEQFF
16	TRBV27	NA	TRBJ1-5	many	TGTGCCAGCAGTTTATCAGGGGGGTTGAGCAATCAGCCCCAGCATTTT	CASSLSGGLSNQPQHF
15	TRBV7-6	NA	TRBJ2-5	many	TGTGCCAGCAGCTTAGTTACAGGGTACCAAGAGACCCAGTACTTC	CASSLVTGYQETQYF
13	TRBV4-2	NA	TRBJ1-1	many	TGTGCCAGCAGCTATATCACGAACACTGAAGCTTTCTTT	CASSYITNTEAFF
15	TRBV6-5	NA	TRBJ1-1	many	TGTGCCAGCAGTTACTCGATTGGAACCGGGACAGAAGCTTTCTTT	CASSYSIGTGTEAFF
16	TRBV5-5	TRBD1	TRBJ2-4	medium-sized	TGTGCCAGCAGCCTCGGACAGGCGTGGGCCAAAAACATTCAGTACTTC	CASSLGQAWAKNIQYF
12	TRBV14	NA	TRBJ2-1	many	TGTGCCAGCAGCCCGCGGATCGGGGGGCAGTTCTTC	CASSPRIGGQFF
16	TRBV7-9	TRBD2	TRBJ2-5	many	TGTGCCAGCAGCTTAAAAGCTAGCGGTGCAGAAGAGACCCAGTACTTC	CASSLKASGAEETQYF
14	TRBV27	NA	TRBJ2-7	many	TGTGCCAGCAGTTTAGTGGGGGGTCCCTACGAGCAGTACTTC	CASSLVGGPYEQYF
12	TRBV29-1	NA	TRBJ2-3	many	TGCAGCGTCAAACAGGGACCAGATACGCAGTATTTT	CSVKQGPDTQYF
14	TRBV6-4	NA	TRBJ2-7	NA	TGTGCCAGCAGTGACATCGGAGACAGTCACGAGCAGTACTTC	CASSDIGDSHEQYF
12	TRBV5-1	NA	TRBJ2-1	NA	TGCGCCAGCAGCTACTATGGGAATGAGCAGTTCTTC	CASSYYGNEQFF
15	TRBV20-1	TRBD2	TRBJ2-1	many	TGCAGTGCTAGGGGGGGAGGGGTGGCCTACAATGAGCAGTTCTTC	CSARGGGVAYNEQFF
16	TRBV3-1	TRBD1	TRBJ1-2	many	TGTGCCAGCAGCCAAGAAGGATGGGACAGATCCTATGGCTACACCTTC	CASSQEGWDRSYGYTF
18	TRBV11-3	TRBD2	TRBJ2-1	many	TGTGCCAGCAGCTTCCCGGGACTAGCGGGAGGGCCCTACAATGAGCAGTTCTTC	CASSFPGLAGGPYNEQFF
17	TRBV18	NA	TRBJ2-5	once	TGTGCCAGCTCACCAAAAGATGCAGGGAATGCGCAAGAGACCCAGTACTTC	CASSPKDAGNAQETQYF
13	TRBV7-9	NA	TRBJ2-3	many	TGTGCCAGCAGCCCGAAGGACACAGATACGCAGTATTTT	CASSPKDTDTQYF
16	TRBV5-1	NA	TRBJ2-3	once	TGCGCCAGCAGCTTGGAGTCGCGAGCTAGCACAGATACGCAGTATTTT	CASSLESRASTDTQYF
16	TRBV5-1	TRBD2	TRBJ2-1	medium-sized	TGCGCCAGCAGCTTAACTAGCGGGCGCTCCTACAATGAGCAGTTCTTC	CASSLTSGRSYNEQFF
14	TRBV5-4	NA	TRBJ2-7	many	TGTGCCAGCAGCCCCGACTTAATCACCTACGAGCAGTACTTC	CASSPDLITYEQYF
13	TRBV4-2	TRBD1	TRBJ1-2	many	TGTGCCAGCAGCCAGTCAGGGGGCTATGGCTACACCTTC	CASSQSGGYGYTF
14	TRBV19	TRBD2	TRBJ2-1	NA	TGTGCCAGTAGTGAGGGCGGGGGATACAATGAGCAGTTCTTC	CASSEGGGYNEQFF
15	TRBV3-1	TRBD1	TRBJ1-1	many	TGTGCCAGCATCTCACGAGGGGGCATGAACACTGAAGCTTTCTTT	CASISRGGMNTEAFF
17	TRBV6-5	NA	TRBJ1-4	many	TGTGCCAGCAGTTACTCTTCGGAAATAGCAACTAATGAAAAACTGTTTTTT	CASSYSSEIATNEKLFF
15	TRBV29-1	TRBD2	TRBJ2-3	many	TGCAGCGTTGGGGGAACTAGCGGGAGAACAGATACGCAGTATTTT	CSVGGTSGRTDTQYF
16	TRBV5-1	TRBD2	TRBJ2-7	many	TGCGCCAGCAGCCCAACTAGCGGGGGGTCCCTCTACGAGCAGTACTTC	CASSPTSGGSLYEQYF
14	TRBV7-2	TRBD1	TRBJ1-1	many	TGTGCCAGCCGCAGGGGGGGGCTCGGCACTGAAGCTTTCTTT	CASRRGGLGTEAFF
15	TRBV3-1	NA	TRBJ2-3	few	TGTGCCAGCAGCCAAGATGGGACTAGCACAGATACGCAGTATTTT	CASSQDGTSTDTQYF
14	TRBV20-1	NA	TRBJ1-3	many	TGCAGTGCCCCGGACAGCCCCTCTGGAAACACCATATATTTT	CSAPDSPSGNTIYF
15	TRBV4-3	TRBD2	TRBJ2-1	once	TGCGCCAGCAGCCGAGGACTAGCGGGGAACAATGAGCAGTTCTTC	CASSRGLAGNNEQFF
15	TRBV12-3/TRBV12-4	TRBD1	TRBJ2-1	many	TGTGCCAGCAGTTTAGGACAGGGGGCCTACTATGAGCAGTTCTTC	CASSLGQGAYYEQFF
15	TRBV12-3/TRBV12-4	NA	TRBJ2-3	NA	TGTGCCAGCACCTTACTACAGGGAGGGTCGGATACGCAGTATTTT	CASTLLQGGSDTQYF
14	TRBV6-5	NA	TRBJ2-1	many	TGTGCCAGCAGCCTGTTTGAGGGCACCAATGAGCAGTTCTTC	CASSLFEGTNEQFF
15	TRBV9	TRBD2	TRBJ2-1	NA	TGTGCCAGCAGCGGGACTAGCGGGAGTTGGAATGAGCAGTTCTTC	CASSGTSGSWNEQFF
18	TRBV13	TRBD2	TRBJ2-1	many	TGTGCCAGCAGCCTGACTAGCGGGGGGGCCGTTAATTACTATGAGCAGTTCTTC	CASSLTSGGAVNYYEQFF
14	TRBV5-1	TRBD1	TRBJ1-5	NA	TGCGCCAGCAGCCCCGGACAGGGGATTCAGCCCCAGCATTTT	CASSPGQGIQPQHF
15	TRBV3-1	TRBD2	TRBJ2-7	many	TGTGCCAGCAGCCGGAATAGCGGGGGGGCAAGTGAGCAGTACTTC	CASSRNSGGASEQYF
16	TRBV15	NA	TRBJ2-4	many	TGTGCCACCAGCAGAGGAACAGAGCTAGCCAAAAACATTCAGTACTTC	CATSRGTELAKNIQYF
17	TRBV29-1	TRBD2	TRBJ2-1	many	TGCAGCGTTCTTTTGGGGGCTAGCGGGAGTTGGGCTGATGAGCAGTTCTTC	CSVLLGASGSWADEQFF
15	TRBV7-9	NA	TRBJ2-4	many	TGTGCCAGCAGCTTCAGGGTCGCCGGAGAAAACATTCAGTACTTC	CASSFRVAGENIQYF
14	TRBV4-2	NA	TRBJ2-3	NA	TGTGCCAGCAGCCAAGATACACGAACAGATACGCAGTATTTT	CASSQDTRTDTQYF
13	TRBV14	NA	TRBJ2-4	NA	TGTGCCAGCAGCCAAGCACCTGGGAACATTCAGTACTTC	CASSQAPGNIQYF
14	TRBV9	NA	TRBJ1-2	many	TGTGCCAGCAGCGTAGATGAGGGTGGGACTGGCTACACCTTC	CASSVDEGGTGYTF
12	TRBV5-6	NA	TRBJ1-1	many	TGTGCCAGCAGCTTGCGTCGGGTGGGAGCTTTCTTT	CASSLRRVGAFF
16	TRBV6-5	NA	TRBJ2-2	many	TGTGCCAGCAGTTACTCCCCAGGGGATGACACCGGGGAGCTGTTTTTT	CASSYSPGDDTGELFF